These 24 T cell receptor beta chains were sequenced from one sample in a study of T-cell memory formation after mild COVID-19. One entry per CDR3 protein, called by TCRdb with MiXCR from the 5' RACE reads. The sample includes hundreds of thousands of distinct CDR3 sequences, around a sixth of them seen just once. Sequenced: PBMCs or a T cell subset sorted from them (not recorded which). The receptors were gathered from a man aged 18 to 35 who had mild COVID-19 (a few samples of this study predate the infection). Cell type and time point are not known.

The rearrangement links TRBV24-1 to TRBJ1-1; TRBD1 agrees at 7 bases. J gave up 2 bases and V 4 bases, and 9 bases lay outside the gene matches. This CDR3 comprises 16 residues. CDR1 KGHDR and CDR2 SFDVKD come from the germline V gene. CDR3 amino acids: CATSESLQGINTEAFF. The CDR3 DNA reads as TGTGCCACCAGTGAGTCTCTACAGGGGATCAACACTGAAGCTTTCTTT.

The sample holds a few counts of this clonotype. CDR3 sequence reads: CASSLYAGTYNEQFF. Written as DNA, the CDR3 is TGTGCCAGCAGTTTATACGCGGGGACTTACAATGAGCAGTTCTTC. The chain employs TRBV12-3 or TRBV12-4 and TRBJ2-1; D possibly corresponds to TRBD2 (6 bases). V lost 2 bases, J lost 4 bases, and 12 bases lay in between. CDR3 length: 15 amino acids.

This clonotype was seen more than once but under ten times. V and J are TRBV28 and TRBJ2-5; 7 bases fit TRBD1. The V and J ends lost 6 bases and 5 bases, in that order; junction bases with no gene match: 12. The germline V gene encodes CDR1 MDHEN and CDR2 SYDVKM. The CDR3 runs to 15 residues. CDR3 sequence: CASSHRDSSFETQYF. The DNA for the CDR3 is TGTGCCAGCAGCCACCGGGACAGCTCCTTCGAGACCCAGTACTTC.

V gene TRBV19 combines with J gene TRBJ2-3, with 8 bases aligning to TRBD2. The CDR3 loop spans 16 amino acids. The J segment lost 2 bases and the V segment lost 6 bases, leaving 10 bases of the junction unmatched. Germline CDR1 and CDR2: LNHDA and SQIVND (reference sequence). The DNA of the CDR3 is TGTGCCAGTAGCGCCGGGGGGGCCTCCGCCACAGATACGCAGTATTTT. Amino acid sequence: CASSAGGASATDTQYF.

Only a few counts were recorded for this clonotype. The chain has TRBV4-1 and TRBJ1-2; possible D gene TRBD1, 5 bases. Germline V gene lookup returns CDR1 MGHRA and CDR2 YSYEKL. The germline V and J ends were trimmed by 5 bases and 6 bases, with 13 bases remaining between them. The CDR3 runs to 13 residues. The CDR3 nucleotides are TGCGCCAGCAGCGGGGTCCAAGGGGATGGCTACACCTTC. Its translation is CASSGVQGDGYTF.

The chain is built from TRBV7-6 and TRBJ1-4; D gene unclear. V dropped 1 base and J dropped 0 bases, with 12 bases sitting between them. CDR1 SGHVS and CDR2 FNYEAQ come from the germline V gene. The CDR3 runs to 17 residues. The DNA of the CDR3 is TGTGCCAGCAGCTTAGAAACCAGGATGACAACTAATGAAAAACTGTTTTTT. Residues: CASSLETRMTTNEKLFF.

This clonotype was counted ten times or more. The chain links TRBV3-1 to TRBJ1-2; D perhaps matches TRBD1 (6 bases). V was clipped by 4 bases and J by 4 bases, with 7 bases between them. The CDR3 has 12 amino acids. From germline, CDR1 is LGHDT and CDR2 YNNKEL (reference sequence). The CDR3 region is CASSPQGYGYTF. CDR3 coding DNA: TGTGCCAGCAGCCCACAGGGCTATGGCTACACCTTC.

The chain uses TRBV29-1 and TRBJ1-2, with TRBD1 as a possible D gene (6 bases). The germline CDR1 and CDR2 sequences are SQVTM and ANQGSEA. CDR3 length: 13 residues. With 6 bases removed from V and 4 bases from J, the gap between germline ends came to 15 bases. In DNA form, the CDR3 reads TGCAGCGTACAGGGACCGGGAAGCTATGGCTACACCTTC. This translates into CSVQGPGSYGYTF.

The chain joins TRBV5-1 to TRBJ1-2, with 7 nucleotides matching TRBD1. Unmatched junction bases numbered 5, after V lost 0 bases and J lost 3 bases. Per germline, CDR1 SGHRS and CDR2 YFSETQ. The CDR3 loop spans 15 amino acids. CDR3 DNA: TGCGCCAGCAGCTTGGAGGGGGCGGTCGACTATGGCTACACCTTC. Amino acid sequence: CASSLEGAVDYGYTF.

This clonotype appeared a few times. The chain couples TRBV6-1 to TRBJ2-5; perhaps TRBD2 as D (6 bases). CDR3 length equals 13 residues. Per the germline V gene, CDR1 is MNHNS and CDR2 is SASEGT. The V and J ends lost 5 bases and 2 bases respectively, with 9 bases between them. For the CDR3, the DNA is TGTGCCAGCAGTCGGGACTTTCAAGAGACCCAGTACTTC. Protein sequence: CASSRDFQETQYF.

The sample holds a few counts of this clonotype. The V gene is TRBV21-1, the J gene TRBJ2-1; the D call TRBD2 from the table was never checked on the DNA. TRBV21-1 is listed as a pseudogene. The CDR3 is made up of 16 amino acids. CDR3 in DNA: TGTGCCAGCAGCTTCCCCCTAATTAGGGCCCCCAATGAGCAGTTCTTC. Protein sequence: CASSFPLIRAPNEQFF.

This clonotype showed up many times. This chain connects TRBV27 to TRBJ2-7, with D uncertain. V was pared by 5 bases and J by 1 base, with 9 bases between. Germline V gene lookup returns CDR1 MNHEY and CDR2 SMNVEV (reference sequence). CDR3 size: 13 residues. The CDR3 sequence is CASSLGRSYEQYF. The CDR3 DNA is TGTGCCAGCAGTCTGGGTAGATCCTACGAGCAGTACTTC.

The chain joins TRBV5-1 to TRBJ2-5; D remains ambiguous. The ends were cut back, 4 bases at V and 4 bases at J, with 14 bases in the middle. The germline V gene encodes CDR1 SGHRS and CDR2 YFSETQ. This CDR3 comprises 14 residues. The CDR3 loop reads CASSLTVLGETQYF. The DNA of the CDR3 is TGCGCCAGCAGCCTTACAGTCCTCGGAGAGACCCAGTACTTC.

The V call is TRBV7-2, the J call TRBJ1-3; no clear D gene. Trimming removed 1 base from V and 4 bases from J, with 11 bases in between. This CDR3 has 15 residues. Looked up from germline, CDR1 is SGHTA and CDR2 is FQGNSA. CDR3 region: CASSLERVGGNTIYF. As DNA, the CDR3 is TGTGCCAGCAGCTTAGAAAGGGTGGGAGGAAACACCATATATTTT. The full variable domain, in which reference TRBV7-2 and TRBJ1-3 provide the parts outside the CDR3, is GAGVSQSPSNKVTEKGKDVELRCDPISGHTALYWYRQSLGQGLEFLIYFQGNSAPDKSGLPSDRFSAERTGGSVSTLTIQRTQQEDSAVYLCASSLERVGGNTIYFGEGSWLTVV.

The genes are TRBV12-3 or TRBV12-4 and TRBJ2-7, with D perhaps given as TRBD1 or TRBD2 (7 bases each). CDR3 size: 16 residues. Trimming removed 1 base at V and 4 bases at J, with 17 bases between. The CDR3, as DNA: TGTGCCAGCAGTTTAGGTCAGGGGGAGGGGGTATACGAGCAGTACTTC. The encoded protein is CASSLGQGEGVYEQYF.

In its sample, this clonotype was seen a few times. The chain recombines TRBV3-1 with TRBJ2-1, with unresolved D. Germline loops: CDR1 LGHDT, CDR2 YNNKEL (reference sequence). The CDR3 is 14 amino acids. Trimming took 8 bases from V and 2 from J, leaving 13 bases between them. CDR3 protein: CASGKVTPYNEQFF. CDR3 nucleotides: TGTGCCAGCGGGAAGGTCACACCCTACAATGAGCAGTTCTTC.

The gene calls are TRBV4-2 and TRBJ1-6; the D gene is possibly TRBD1 (6 bases). Per germline, CDR1 LGHNA and CDR2 YNFKEQ. The CDR3 extends over 22 amino acids. The V and J ends lost 1 base and 8 bases respectively, with 33 bases between them. In nucleotides, the CDR3 is TGTGCCAGCAGCCAAGGAGAAAGGGGGGGGGCGACACCCCTCCCGGTTTATTCACCCCTCCACTTT. Translation: CASSQGERGGATPLPVYSPLHF.

This clonotype turned up a few times. This CDR3 is CASRRQGANTGELFF. The CDR3 nucleotides read TGTGCCAGCAGACGACAGGGGGCGAACACCGGGGAGCTGTTTTTT. V usage is TRBV6-5 and J usage is TRBJ2-2, with 9 nucleotides matching TRBD1. The V segment lost 6 bases and the J segment 0 bases; nucleotides outside the gene matches: 2. The germline CDR1 and CDR2 sequences are MNHEY and SVGAGI. This CDR3 is built from 15 residues.

This clonotype has more than one count but fewer than ten. CDR3 in DNA: TGTGCCAGCAGCGTAGGGACACCACGGGGAGAGACCCAGTACTTC. Translated, it gives CASSVGTPRGETQYF. The chain links TRBV9 to TRBJ2-5; D is possibly TRBD1 or TRBD2 (5 bases each). Germline V gene sequence: CDR1 SGDLS, CDR2 YYNGEE. V lost 0 bases and J lost 4, with 13 bases in between. The CDR3 has 15 residues.

CDR3 nucleotide sequence: TGTGCCAGCTCACCACCTTCGGGGATGAACACTGAAGCTTTCTTT. Translation: CASSPPSGMNTEAFF. The chain carries TRBV18 and TRBJ1-1; D remains unclear. The germline gives CDR1 KGHSH, CDR2 LQKENI. V dropped 0 bases and J dropped 0 bases, with 8 bases sitting between them. CDR3 size: 15 residues. Complete variable domain (other parts from reference TRBV18 and TRBJ1-1): NAGVMQNPRHLVRRRGQEARLRCSPMKGHSHVYWYRQLPEEGLKFMVYLQKENIIDESGMPKERFSAEFPKEGPSILRIQQVVRGDSAAYFCASSPPSGMNTEAFFGQGTRLTVV.

This clonotype was observed a handful of times. This chain connects TRBV2 to TRBJ2-7; 9 bases line up with TRBD1. The germline gives CDR1 SNHLY, CDR2 FYNNEI. Trimming took 4 bases from V and 2 from J; bases not matched to a gene: 9. The CDR3 consists of 16 residues. CDR3 loop: CASSVLPGQGAYEQYF. Written as DNA, the CDR3 is TGTGCCAGCAGTGTCCTTCCGGGACAGGGCGCCTACGAGCAGTACTTC.

This chain links TRBV20-1 with TRBJ1-2; TRBD1 matches 9 bases. CDR1 DFQATT and CDR2 SNEGSKA come from the germline V gene (reference sequence). Trimming cost V 4 bases and J 1 base; bases outside gene matches: 10. The CDR3 is made up of 16 amino acids. The CDR3 is CSATTGGIGRNYGYTF. CDR3 nucleotides: TGCAGTGCTACCACAGGGGGCATCGGCCGTAACTATGGCTACACCTTC.

The chain combines TRBV29-1 with TRBJ2-5; D possibly corresponds to TRBD1 (6 bases). CDR1 and CDR2 (germline): SQVTM, ANQGSEA. This CDR3 comprises 12 residues. The germline V and J ends were trimmed by 4 bases and 4 bases, with 10 bases remaining between them. In DNA, the CDR3 is TGCAGCGTTGGTAAAGGGGGAGAGACCCAGTACTTC. It encodes CSVGKGGETQYF.

V gene TRBV29-1 combines with J gene TRBJ2-6; D might be TRBD1 (6 bases). This CDR3 is 13 amino acids long. Between the trimmed V and J ends, which lost 5 bases and 2 bases, there was a span of 7 bases. CDR1 and CDR2 (germline): SQVTM, ANQGSEA. CDR3 sequence (DNA): TGCAGCGTTTGGACAGCTGGGGCCAACGTCCTGACTTTC. The encoded protein is CSVWTAGANVLTF.